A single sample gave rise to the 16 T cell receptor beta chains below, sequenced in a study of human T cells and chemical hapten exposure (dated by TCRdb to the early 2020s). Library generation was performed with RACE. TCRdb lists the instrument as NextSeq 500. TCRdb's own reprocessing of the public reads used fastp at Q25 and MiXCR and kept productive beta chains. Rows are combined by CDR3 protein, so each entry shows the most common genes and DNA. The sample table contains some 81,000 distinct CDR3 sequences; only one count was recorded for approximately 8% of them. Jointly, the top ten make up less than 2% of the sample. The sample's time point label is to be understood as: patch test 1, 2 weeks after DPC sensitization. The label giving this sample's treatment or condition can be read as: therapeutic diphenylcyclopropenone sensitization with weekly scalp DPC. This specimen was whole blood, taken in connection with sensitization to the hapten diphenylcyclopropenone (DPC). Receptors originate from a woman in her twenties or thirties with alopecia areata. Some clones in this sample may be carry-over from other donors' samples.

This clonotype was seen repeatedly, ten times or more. CDR3 residues: CASSYSRFFSGNTIYF. CDR3 sequence (DNA): TGTGCCAGCAGTTACTCGCGGTTCTTCTCTGGAAACACCATATATTTT. J is TRBJ1-3 and V is TRBV6-5; D is ambiguous. This CDR3 comprises 16 residues. The V end lost 0 bases, the J end lost 0 bases, and 9 bases lay between the germline ends. Germline V gene lookup returns CDR1 MNHEY and CDR2 SVGAGI.

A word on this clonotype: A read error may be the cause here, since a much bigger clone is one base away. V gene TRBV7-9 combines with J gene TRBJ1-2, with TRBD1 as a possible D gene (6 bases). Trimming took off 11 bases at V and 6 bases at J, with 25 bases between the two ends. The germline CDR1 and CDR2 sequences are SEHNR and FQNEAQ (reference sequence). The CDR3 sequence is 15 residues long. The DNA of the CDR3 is TGTGCCGGACCCCGAGGACATGGGGGCCTTGATGGCTACACCTTC. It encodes CAGPRGHGGLDGYTF. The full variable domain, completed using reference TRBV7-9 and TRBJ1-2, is DTGVSQNPRHKITKRGQNVTFRCDPISEHNRLYWYRQTLGQGPEFLTYFQNEAQLEKSRLLSDRFSAERPKGSFSTLEIQRTEQGDSAMYLCAGPRGHGGLDGYTFGSGTRLTVV.

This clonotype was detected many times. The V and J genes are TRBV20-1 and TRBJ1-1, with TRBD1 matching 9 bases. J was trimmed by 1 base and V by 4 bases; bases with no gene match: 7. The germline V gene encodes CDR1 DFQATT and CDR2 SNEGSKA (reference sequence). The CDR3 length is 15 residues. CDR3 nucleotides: TGCAGTGCTATACCCGGGACAGGGTCGAACACTGAAGCTTTCTTT. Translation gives CSAIPGTGSNTEAFF.

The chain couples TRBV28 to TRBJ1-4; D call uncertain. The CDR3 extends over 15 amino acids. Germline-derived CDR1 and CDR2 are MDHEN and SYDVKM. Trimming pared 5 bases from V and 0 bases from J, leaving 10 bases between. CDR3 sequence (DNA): TGTGCCAGCAGTCCGTTACTAGCAACTAATGAAAAACTGTTTTTT. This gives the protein CASSPLLATNEKLFF. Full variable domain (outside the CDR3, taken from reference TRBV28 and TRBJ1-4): DVKVTQSSRYLVKRTGEKVFLECVQDMDHENMFWYRQDPGLGLRLIYFSYDVKMKEKGDIPEGYSVSREKKERFSLILESASTNQTSMYLCASSPLLATNEKLFFGSGTQLSVL.

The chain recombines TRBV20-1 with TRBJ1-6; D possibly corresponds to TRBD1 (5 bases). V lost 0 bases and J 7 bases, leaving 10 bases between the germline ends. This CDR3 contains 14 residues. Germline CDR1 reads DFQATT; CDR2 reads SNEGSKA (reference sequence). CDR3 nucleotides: TGCAGTGCTAGAGAGGGGGGAACCAATTCACCCCTCCACTTT. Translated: CSAREGGTNSPLHF.

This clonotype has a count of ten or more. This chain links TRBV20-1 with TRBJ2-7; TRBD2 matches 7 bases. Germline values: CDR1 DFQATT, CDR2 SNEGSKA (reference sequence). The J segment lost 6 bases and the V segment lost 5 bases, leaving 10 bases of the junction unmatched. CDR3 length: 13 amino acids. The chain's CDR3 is CSALGRGSVEQYF. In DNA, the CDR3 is TGCAGTGCTTTGGGGCGGGGGTCAGTCGAGCAGTACTTC.

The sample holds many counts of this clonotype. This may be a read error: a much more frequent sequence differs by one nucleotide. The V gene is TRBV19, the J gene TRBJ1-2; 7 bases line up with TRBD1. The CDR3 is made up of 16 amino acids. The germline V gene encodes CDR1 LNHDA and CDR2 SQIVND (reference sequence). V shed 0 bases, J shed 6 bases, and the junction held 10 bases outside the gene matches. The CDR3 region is CASSIDGTVNHDGYTF. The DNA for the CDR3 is TGTGCCAGTAGTATAGACGGGACAGTGAATCACGATGGCTACACCTTC.

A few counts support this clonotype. The CDR3 region has the DNA TGTGCCAGCAGTGAAAACAGGGATTATGGCTACACCTTC. This gives the protein CASSENRDYGYTF. The chain combines TRBV2 with TRBJ1-2; D is possibly TRBD1 (6 bases). The CDR3 contains 13 residues. The germline V gene has CDR1 SNHLY and CDR2 FYNNEI. V was trimmed by 2 bases and J by 5 bases, leaving 9 bases between them.

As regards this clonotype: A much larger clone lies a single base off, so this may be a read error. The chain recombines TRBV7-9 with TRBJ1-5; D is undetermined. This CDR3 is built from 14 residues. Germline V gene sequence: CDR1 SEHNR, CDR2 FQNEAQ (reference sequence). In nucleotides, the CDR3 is TGTGCCAGCAGCCCCGCGACGGGGAGTCAGCCCCAGAATTTT. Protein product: CASSPATGSQPQNF.

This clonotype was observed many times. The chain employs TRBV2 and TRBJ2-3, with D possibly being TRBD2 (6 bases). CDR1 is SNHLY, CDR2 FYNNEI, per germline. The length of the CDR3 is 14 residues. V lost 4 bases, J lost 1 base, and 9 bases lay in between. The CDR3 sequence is CASSGAGRTDTQYF. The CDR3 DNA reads TGTGCCAGCAGTGGGGCGGGGCGCACAGATACGCAGTATTTT. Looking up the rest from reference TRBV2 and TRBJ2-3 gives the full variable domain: EPEVTQTPSHQVTQMGQEVILRCVPISNHLYFYWYRQILGQKVEFLVSFYNNEISEKSEIFDDQFSVERPDGSNFTLKIRSTKLEDSAMYFCASSGAGRTDTQYFGPGTRLTVL.

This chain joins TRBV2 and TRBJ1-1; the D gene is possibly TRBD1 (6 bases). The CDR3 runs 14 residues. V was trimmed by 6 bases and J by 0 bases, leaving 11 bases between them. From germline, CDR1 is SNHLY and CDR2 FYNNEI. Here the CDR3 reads CASSITGLNTEAFF. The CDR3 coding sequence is TGTGCCAGCAGCATAACAGGGTTGAACACTGAAGCTTTCTTT.

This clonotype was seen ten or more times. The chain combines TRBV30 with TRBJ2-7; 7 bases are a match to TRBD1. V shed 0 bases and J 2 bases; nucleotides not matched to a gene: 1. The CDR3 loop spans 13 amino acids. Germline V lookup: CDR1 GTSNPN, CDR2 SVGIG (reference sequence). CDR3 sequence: CAWSVGQAYEQYF. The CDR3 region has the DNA TGTGCCTGGAGTGTAGGACAGGCCTACGAGCAGTACTTC.

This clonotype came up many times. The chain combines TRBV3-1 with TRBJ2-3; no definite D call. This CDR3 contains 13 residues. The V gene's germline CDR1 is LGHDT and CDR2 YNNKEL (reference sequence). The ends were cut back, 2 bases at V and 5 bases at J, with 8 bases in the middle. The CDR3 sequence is CASSQSLEDTQYF. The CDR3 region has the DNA TGTGCCAGCAGCCAAAGCCTGGAAGATACGCAGTATTTT.

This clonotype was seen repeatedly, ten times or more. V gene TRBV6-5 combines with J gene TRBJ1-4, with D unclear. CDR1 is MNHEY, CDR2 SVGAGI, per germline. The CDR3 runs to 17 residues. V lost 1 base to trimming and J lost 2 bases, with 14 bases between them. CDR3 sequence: CASSYYVSGATNEKLFF. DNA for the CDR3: TGTGCCAGCAGTTACTACGTATCAGGAGCGACTAATGAAAAACTGTTTTTT.

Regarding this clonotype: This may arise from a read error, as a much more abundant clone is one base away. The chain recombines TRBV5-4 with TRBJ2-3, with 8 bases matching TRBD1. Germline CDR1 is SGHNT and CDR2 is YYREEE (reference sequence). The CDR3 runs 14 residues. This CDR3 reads CVSSRTGLTDTQYF. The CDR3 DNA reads TGTGTCAGCAGTCGGACAGGGCTCACAGATACGCAGTATTTT.

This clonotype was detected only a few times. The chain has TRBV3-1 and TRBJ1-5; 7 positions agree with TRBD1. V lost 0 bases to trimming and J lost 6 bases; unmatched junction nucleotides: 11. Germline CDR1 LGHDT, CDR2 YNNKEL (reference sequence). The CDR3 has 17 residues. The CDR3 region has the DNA TGTGCCAGCAGCCAAGATCCGGGGACAGTAGGTTCTCAGCCCCAGCATTTT. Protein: CASSQDPGTVGSQPQHF.